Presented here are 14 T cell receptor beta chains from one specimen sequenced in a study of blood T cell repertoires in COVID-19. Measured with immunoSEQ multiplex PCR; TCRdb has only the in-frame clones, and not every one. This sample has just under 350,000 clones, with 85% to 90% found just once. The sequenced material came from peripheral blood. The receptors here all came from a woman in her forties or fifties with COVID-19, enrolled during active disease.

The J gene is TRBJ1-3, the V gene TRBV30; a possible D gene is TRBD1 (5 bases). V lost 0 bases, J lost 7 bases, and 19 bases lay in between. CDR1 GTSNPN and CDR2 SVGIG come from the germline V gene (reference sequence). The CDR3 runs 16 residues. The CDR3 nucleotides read TGTGCCTGGAGTGTTACGACAGCAACCTATCGGAACACCATATATTTT. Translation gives CAWSVTTATYRNTIYF. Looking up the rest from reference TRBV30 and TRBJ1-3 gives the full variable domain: SQTIHQWPATLVQPVGSPLSLECTVEGTSNPNLYWYRQAAGRGLQLLFYSVGIGQISSEVPQNLSASRPQDRQFILSSKKLLLSDSGFYLCAWSVTTATYRNTIYFGEGSWLTVV.

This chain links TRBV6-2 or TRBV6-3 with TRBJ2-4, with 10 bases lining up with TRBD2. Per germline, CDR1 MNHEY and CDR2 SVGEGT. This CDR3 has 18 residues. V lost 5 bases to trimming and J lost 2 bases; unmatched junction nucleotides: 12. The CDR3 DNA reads TGTGCCAGCAGTGTGGAGCGGGAGGGCCGGGTTCCCAAAAACATTCAGTACTTC. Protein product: CASSVEREGRVPKNIQYF.

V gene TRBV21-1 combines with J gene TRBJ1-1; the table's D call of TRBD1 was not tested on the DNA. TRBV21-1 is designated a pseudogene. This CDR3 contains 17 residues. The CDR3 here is CASSKQISRGRLTEAFF. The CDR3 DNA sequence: TGTGCCAGCAGCAAACAGATTAGCAGGGGGCGCCTGACTGAAGCTTTCTTT.

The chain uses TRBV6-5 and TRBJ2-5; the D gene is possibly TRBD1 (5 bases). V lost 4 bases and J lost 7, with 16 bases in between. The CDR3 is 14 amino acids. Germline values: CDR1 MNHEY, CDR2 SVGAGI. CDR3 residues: CASSSTGHQGTQYF. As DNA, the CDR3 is TGTGCCAGCAGTTCCACAGGCCACCAGGGGACCCAGTACTTC.

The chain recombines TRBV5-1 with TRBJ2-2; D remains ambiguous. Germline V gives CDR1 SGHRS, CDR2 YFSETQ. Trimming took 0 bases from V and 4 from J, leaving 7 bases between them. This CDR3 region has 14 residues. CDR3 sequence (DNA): TGCGCCAGCAGCTTGGCCGTTAGCACCGGGGAGCTGTTTTTT. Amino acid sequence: CASSLAVSTGELFF.

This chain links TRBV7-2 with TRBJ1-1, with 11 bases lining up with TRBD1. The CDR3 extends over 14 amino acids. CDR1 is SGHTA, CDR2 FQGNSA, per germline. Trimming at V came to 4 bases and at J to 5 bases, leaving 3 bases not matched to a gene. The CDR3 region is CASSWTGGWTEAFF. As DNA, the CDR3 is TGTGCCAGCAGCTGGACAGGGGGCTGGACTGAAGCTTTCTTT.

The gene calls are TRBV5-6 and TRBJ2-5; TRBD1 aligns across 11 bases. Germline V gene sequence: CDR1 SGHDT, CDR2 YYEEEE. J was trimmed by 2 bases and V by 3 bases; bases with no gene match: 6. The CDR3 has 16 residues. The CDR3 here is CASSSDRGRRQETQYF. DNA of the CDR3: TGTGCCAGCAGCTCGGACAGGGGGCGTCGTCAAGAGACCCAGTACTTC.

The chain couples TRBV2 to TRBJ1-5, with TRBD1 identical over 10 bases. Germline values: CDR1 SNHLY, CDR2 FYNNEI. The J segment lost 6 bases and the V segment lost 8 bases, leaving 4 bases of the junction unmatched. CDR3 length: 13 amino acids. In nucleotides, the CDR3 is TGTGCCAGCTGGACAGGGGGTAGTCAGCCCCAGCATTTT. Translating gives CASWTGGSQPQHF.

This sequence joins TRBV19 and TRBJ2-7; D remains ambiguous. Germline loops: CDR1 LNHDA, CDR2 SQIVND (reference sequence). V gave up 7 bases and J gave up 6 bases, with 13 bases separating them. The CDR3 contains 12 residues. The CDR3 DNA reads TGTGCCAGTACCGACTCCAGTGGCGAGCAGTACTTC. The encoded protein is CASTDSSGEQYF.

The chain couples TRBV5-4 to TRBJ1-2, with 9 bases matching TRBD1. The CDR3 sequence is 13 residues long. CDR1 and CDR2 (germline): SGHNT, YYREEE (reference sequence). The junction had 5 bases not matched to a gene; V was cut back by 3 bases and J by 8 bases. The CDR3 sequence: CASSSTGGGGYTF. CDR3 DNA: TGTGCCAGCAGCTCTACAGGGGGCGGGGGCTACACCTTC.

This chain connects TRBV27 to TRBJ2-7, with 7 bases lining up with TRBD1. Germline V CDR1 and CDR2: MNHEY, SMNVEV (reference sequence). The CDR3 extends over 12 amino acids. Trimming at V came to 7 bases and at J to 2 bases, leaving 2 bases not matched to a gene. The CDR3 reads CASIDRAYEQYF. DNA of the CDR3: TGTGCCAGCATAGACAGGGCCTACGAGCAGTACTTC.

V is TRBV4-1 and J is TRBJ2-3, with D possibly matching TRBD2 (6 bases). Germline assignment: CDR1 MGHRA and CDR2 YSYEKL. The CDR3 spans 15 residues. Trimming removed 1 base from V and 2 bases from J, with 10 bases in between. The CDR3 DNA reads TGCGCCAGCAGCCAAGTGGCGGGACTCACAGATACGCAGTATTTT. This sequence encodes CASSQVAGLTDTQYF.

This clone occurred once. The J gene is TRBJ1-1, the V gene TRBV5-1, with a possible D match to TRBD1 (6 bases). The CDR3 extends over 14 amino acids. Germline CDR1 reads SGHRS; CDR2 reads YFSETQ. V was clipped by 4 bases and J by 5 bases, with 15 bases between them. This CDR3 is CASSPLGGRTEAFF. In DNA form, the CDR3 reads TGCGCCAGCAGCCCCCTCGGGGGGCGGACTGAAGCTTTCTTT. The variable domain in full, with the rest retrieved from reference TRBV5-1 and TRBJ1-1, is KAGVTQTPRYLIKTRGQQVTLSCSPISGHRSVSWYQQTPGQGLQFLFEYFSETQRNKGNFPGRFSGRQFSNSRSEMNVSTLELGDSALYLCASSPLGGRTEAFFGQGTRLTVV.

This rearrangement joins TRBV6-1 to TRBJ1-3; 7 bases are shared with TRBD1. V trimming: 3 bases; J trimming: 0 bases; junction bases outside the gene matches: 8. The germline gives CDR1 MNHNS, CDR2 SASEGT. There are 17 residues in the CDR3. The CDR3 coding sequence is TGTGCCAGCAGTGAGTTACAGGGGATGAGCTCTGGAAACACCATATATTTT. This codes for CASSELQGMSSGNTIYF.